This TCR beta chain was identified during a study of T cell responses to AZD1222 COVID-19 vaccine. Regarding the study as a whole: Repertoires were sampled only after the peak T cell response. Close to half of spike-specific TCRs reportedly recognize unmutated variant regions.

The method was immunoSEQ multiplex PCR; TCRdb's version includes in-frame clones alone and lacks a portion of them. The profile covers roughly 150,000 clones, with almost 90% appearing a single time and under 3.5% taken by the ten largest. About this clone: Antigen: not known.

The CDR3 has 14 amino acids. V was trimmed by 0 bases and J by 4 bases, leaving 5 bases between them. Germline-derived CDR1 and CDR2 are SGHRS and YFSETQ. The chain is built from TRBV5-1 and TRBJ1-6; maybe TRBD1 (5 bases). The receptor's source is an adult in good health. Source: peripheral blood, taken on day 0 of AZD1222 vaccination. The CDR3 bases are TGCGCCAGCAGCTTGGGACAGTATAATTCACCCCTCCACTTT. Its protein is CASSLGQYNSPLHF.